This T cell receptor (beta chain) came from a study of T cells in Graves' hyperthyroidism and ophthalmopathy. This clonotype has at least ten counts. Template material for amplifying TCR beta CDR3 regions consisted of RNA transcripts. HTBI primers were the set used in a first-round RT-PCR of the TCR CDR3. TCRdb independently ran MiXCR on the multiplex PCR reads; one entry per CDR3 protein. Of 600,000 to 850,000 distinct CDR3 sequences listed, roughly a sixth were seen once; the top ten hold approximately 15%. The sample was blood. The source of this sequence is a woman aged 50 to 65 with Graves' hyperthyroidism that later progressed to Graves' ophthalmopathy.

Written as DNA, the CDR3 is TGTGCCAGCACCCATCCCTCGCTCCCCTACAATGAGCAGTTCTTC. This translates into CASTHPSLPYNEQFF. This chain uses TRBV11-2 with TRBJ2-1, with unresolved D. Germline values: CDR1 SGHAT, CDR2 FQNNGV. CDR3 size: 15 residues. Trimming took 7 bases from V and 2 from J, leaving 15 bases between them.